The 20 T cell receptor beta chains presented below share a single source sample, sequenced in a study of T-cell reconstitution after alpha-beta-depleted transplantation in children. TCRbeta library preparation incorporated unique molecular identifiers. TCRdb reprocessed the PCR reads with MiXCR, giving one entry per CDR3 protein. This repertoire shows some 550,000 distinct CDR3 sequences, about 21% found once; its top ten account for 13% to 15%. Sequenced here: PBMCs, mostly from graft donor cells, sampled 360 days after TCRalphabeta/CD19-depleted stem cell transplant. These receptors all stem from a boy younger than two who had a stem cell transplant for acute myeloid leukemia, so the T cells may come from the graft donor.

This clonotype has at least ten counts. The junction differs from germline at one of its ends, possibly a read error. The chain couples TRBV4-3 to TRBJ2-7, with D perhaps assigned TRBD1 or TRBD2 (5 bases each). The CDR3 runs 13 residues. Germline lookup yields CDR1 LGHNA and CDR2 YSLEER. Here the CDR3 reads CASSQGPSYEQYF. The CDR3 nucleotides are TGTGCCAGCTCCCAGGGACCCTCCTACGAGCAGTACTTC.

This clonotype was recorded a few times. V usage is TRBV20-1 and J usage is TRBJ1-4; no definite D call. Per germline, CDR1 DFQATT and CDR2 SNEGSKA (reference sequence). The V gene lost 3 bases and the J gene lost 5 bases, with 13 bases spanning the gap. The CDR3 runs to 14 residues. CDR3 DNA: TGCAGTGCTAGTGTGGAGGAGCCGAATGAAAAACTGTTTTTT. It translates to CSASVEEPNEKLFF.

This chain joins TRBV4-1 and TRBJ2-3, with D unclear. The germline V and J ends were trimmed by 0 bases and 2 bases, with 6 bases remaining between them. Germline loops: CDR1 MGHRA, CDR2 YSYEKL. The CDR3 is made up of 14 amino acids. The CDR3: CASSQEWTTDTQYF. In nucleotides, the CDR3 is TGCGCCAGCAGCCAAGAATGGACCACAGATACGCAGTATTTT.

The chain has TRBV13 and TRBJ1-1; D is perhaps TRBD1 (5 bases). V gave up 3 bases and J gave up 2 bases, with 22 bases separating them. There are 18 residues in the CDR3. Germline CDR1 reads PRHDT; CDR2 reads FYEKMQ (reference sequence). In DNA, the CDR3 is TGTGCCAGCAGCTTCTGGCTTCCTCGTCAGGGTAATAACACTGAAGCTTTCTTT. Translated, it gives CASSFWLPRQGNNTEAFF.

The rearrangement links TRBV5-1 to TRBJ2-7; D gene ambiguous. The CDR3 is 15 residues long. Trimming removed 1 base at V and 2 bases at J, with 13 bases between. Germline CDR1 is SGHRS and CDR2 is YFSETQ. The CDR3 DNA reads as TGCGCCAGCAGCTTGCCTGGAAGCAATGCCTACGAGCAGTACTTC. It is translated as CASSLPGSNAYEQYF.

This clonotype turned up a few times. J is TRBJ1-2 and V is TRBV28, with TRBD1 matching over 7 bases. J gave up 4 bases and V 6 bases, and 5 bases lay outside the gene matches. From germline, CDR1 is MDHEN and CDR2 SYDVKM. This CDR3 region has 13 residues. The CDR3 sequence: CASSSGQPYGYTF. CDR3 in DNA: TGTGCCAGCAGCTCGGGACAGCCCTATGGCTACACCTTC.

This clonotype was picked up a small number of times. V gene TRBV12-3 or TRBV12-4 combines with J gene TRBJ1-4; D is perhaps TRBD1 (5 bases). The CDR3 spans 14 residues. V was cut by 3 bases and J by 4 bases, with 9 bases left in between. The CDR3 DNA is TGTGCCAGCAGTTTGGGGGGGGATAATGAAAAACTGTTTTTT. This encodes CASSLGGDNEKLFF.

The chain carries TRBV27 and TRBJ2-3; 8 bases agree with TRBD1. Germline loops: CDR1 MNHEY, CDR2 SMNVEV (reference sequence). After removal of 5 bases from V and 6 bases from J, the junction contained 7 bases not matched to a gene. CDR3 length equals 14 residues. This chain's CDR3 is CASSIYRGMDTQYF. CDR3 nucleotide sequence: TGTGCCAGCAGTATATACAGGGGGATGGATACGCAGTATTTT.

This clonotype was observed at least ten times. This rearrangement joins TRBV7-9 to TRBJ1-1, with D possibly matching TRBD1 (5 bases). V was clipped by 1 base and J by 6 bases, with 12 bases between them. CDR1 is SEHNR, CDR2 FQNEAQ, per germline (reference sequence). The CDR3 has 14 residues. In DNA, the CDR3 is TGTGCCAGCAGCTTAGATACAGGTTACTCTGAAGCTTTCTTT. As protein: CASSLDTGYSEAFF.

The chain uses TRBV12-3 or TRBV12-4 and TRBJ1-2; 12 nucleotides align to TRBD1. V gave up 6 bases and J gave up 6 bases; unmatched junction bases: 5. The CDR3 sequence is 14 residues long. CDR3: CASRTGTGGHGYTF. The CDR3, as DNA: TGTGCCAGCAGGACCGGGACAGGGGGCCATGGCTACACCTTC.

This clonotype was picked up a small number of times. The chain combines TRBV6-5 with TRBJ2-1; the D gene is possibly TRBD2 (6 bases). Germline lookup yields CDR1 MNHEY and CDR2 SVGAGI. V was cut by 0 bases and J by 6 bases, with 15 bases left in between. This CDR3 has 16 amino acids. CDR3 DNA sequence: TGTGCCAGCAGTTACTCGCCCCCCGGAGGGTCCAATGAGCAGTTCTTC. This translates into CASSYSPPGGSNEQFF.

This clonotype came up many times. The gene calls are TRBV12-3 or TRBV12-4 and TRBJ1-5; maybe TRBD1 (5 bases). The CDR3 has 12 amino acids. The V and J ends lost 5 bases and 5 bases respectively, with 7 bases between them. CDR3 nucleotide sequence: TGTGCCAGCAGTGGGACTTATCAGCCCCAGCATTTT. Its translation is CASSGTYQPQHF.

The chain couples TRBV20-1 to TRBJ2-7; tentatively, D is TRBD1 (5 bases). The germline CDR1 and CDR2 sequences are DFQATT and SNEGSKA (reference sequence). Trimming took off 2 bases at V and 3 bases at J, with 11 bases between the two ends. The CDR3 is 13 amino acids. The CDR3 loop reads CSARSLQDYEQYF. Written as DNA, the CDR3 is TGCAGTGCTAGATCTCTACAGGACTACGAGCAGTACTTC.

V gene TRBV6-1 combines with J gene TRBJ2-3; TRBD1 aligns across 11 bases. With V trimmed by 3 bases and J by 7 bases, 6 bases remained unmatched. This CDR3 contains 15 residues. The germline V gene encodes CDR1 MNHNS and CDR2 SASEGT. CDR3 in DNA: TGTGCCAGCAGTGACCGGACAGGGGGCGCGTATACGCAGTATTTT. It translates to CASSDRTGGAYTQYF.

V is TRBV15 and J is TRBJ2-5, with 7 bases fitting TRBD1. Germline CDR1 and CDR2: LNHNV and YYDKDF (reference sequence). V dropped 1 base and J dropped 5; count of bases not matched to a gene: 4. This CDR3 contains 14 residues. CDR3 coding DNA: TGTGCCACCAGCAGAGGACAGGGATTCGAGACCCAGTACTTC. It yields the protein CATSRGQGFETQYF.

This clonotype was counted many times. DNA for the CDR3: TGCAGTGCTAAGGTAGCGGGGTTTCAAGAGACCCAGTACTTC. Its translation: CSAKVAGFQETQYF. The genes are TRBV20-1 and TRBJ2-5, with TRBD2 matching over 8 bases. V dropped 4 bases and J dropped 2; count of bases not matched to a gene: 6. This CDR3 has 14 residues. Looked up from germline, CDR1 is DFQATT and CDR2 is SNEGSKA (reference sequence).

A few counts support this clonotype. The gene calls are TRBV11-2 and TRBJ2-7; D gene unclear. In germline, CDR1 is SGHAT, CDR2 FQNNGV. The CDR3 runs 14 residues. V lost 5 bases and J 6 bases, leaving 17 bases between the germline ends. The CDR3 DNA reads as TGTGCCAGCAGCCCATTATCAGGTTCCATCGAGCAGTACTTC. It encodes CASSPLSGSIEQYF.

This clonotype appeared many times. The J gene is TRBJ1-1, the V gene TRBV5-1; D call uncertain. In germline, CDR1 is SGHRS, CDR2 YFSETQ. The CDR3 sequence is 17 residues long. The V gene lost 1 base and the J gene lost 1 base, with 17 bases spanning the gap. The CDR3 coding sequence is TGCGCCAGCAGCTTGACGGGATGGGCCTCGGGGAACACTGAAGCTTTCTTT. It encodes CASSLTGWASGNTEAFF.

The chain has TRBV12-3 or TRBV12-4 and TRBJ1-4, with 12 bases aligning to TRBD1. Unmatched junction bases numbered 5, after V lost 6 bases and J lost 6 bases. The CDR3 runs to 15 residues. The CDR3: CASSFWDRGHEKLFF. The CDR3 DNA is TGTGCCAGCAGCTTTTGGGACAGGGGGCATGAAAAACTGTTTTTT.

The rearrangement links TRBV20-1 to TRBJ2-1, with D perhaps being TRBD1 or TRBD2 (7 bases each). The CDR3 spans 13 residues. Trimming left V 6 bases short and J 9 bases short, with 18 bases between. Germline CDR1 is DFQATT and CDR2 is SNEGSKA (reference sequence). As DNA, the CDR3 is TGCAGTGCACCGGGACAGAGGGGGGGTGAGCAGTTCTTC. This codes for CSAPGQRGGEQFF.